This T cell receptor beta chain was identified in a study of beta chain features in type 1 diabetes. Across the study: Healthy donors, compared against patients, showed similar age, gender and cell yields. Study-wide findings and caveats: Researchers report that Type 1 diabetes patients had moderately but significantly shorter TCRB CDR3s across all four CD4+ subsets. In patients and controls equally, PCR might favor templates that are shorter.

This clone has just a few counts. No antigen is known for it. Expressed TCRB transcripts were sequenced after all isolated RNA was converted to cDNA. The assay was immunoSEQ multiplex PCR, and TCRdb's table has in-frame clones only and misses some. The table includes 240,000 or so clones, around 21% detected once. The CDR3 totals 12 residues. The ends were cut back, 8 bases at V and 7 bases at J, with 11 bases in the middle. Per the germline V gene, CDR1 is MDHEN and CDR2 is SYDVKM. Sequenced input: naive CD4+ T cells from blood. The receptor was derived from a woman aged 40 to 50 with type 1 diabetes. The chain links TRBV28 to TRBJ1-4; tentatively, D is TRBD1 (6 bases). This CDR3 reads CASQGMGEKLFF. The CDR3 coding sequence is TGTGCCAGCCAGGGGATGGGTGAAAAACTGTTTTTT.